Listed below are T cell receptor beta chains from one sample, sequenced in a study of early T cells in non-severe SARS-CoV-2 infection. TCRdb independently ran MiXCR on the 5' RACE reads; one entry per CDR3 protein. The table shows under 70,000 distinct CDR3 sequences, with approximately 6% occurring only once. The sequences come from whole blood, collected at baseline. These receptors were taken from an adult who was a healthcare worker with PCR-confirmed SARS-CoV-2 infection or an uninfected control (not recorded which). Both conserved end residues are part of each CDR3. D genes are given only for firm matches. Size values are once, few and many counts, or a class for expanded clones, and some rows have none.

CASSLNRGFDYGYTF,TGTGCCAGCAGTTTAAATCGGGGCTTCGACTATGGCTACACCTTC,many,NA,TRBV27,TRBJ1-2
CASSYSRGRKGLNEQFF,TGTGCCAGCAGTTACTCTAGAGGGAGGAAAGGACTAAATGAGCAGTTCTTC,many,NA,TRBV6-2/TRBV6-3,TRBJ2-1
CASSYSGGVHQPQHF,TGTGCCAGCAGTTACTCGGGGGGGGTGCATCAGCCCCAGCATTTT,many,NA,TRBV6-2/TRBV6-3,TRBJ1-5
CSAATPERGGYEQYF,TGCAGTGCTGCGACTCCCGAGCGGGGGGGATACGAGCAGTACTTC,few,TRBD2,TRBV20-1,TRBJ2-7
CASSPGAPLEAQYF,TGTGCCAGCAGTCCCGGGGCCCCCTTAGAGGCGCAGTACTTC,NA,NA,TRBV5-5,TRBJ2-7
CAISVGLADTQYF,TGTGCCATCAGTGTCGGGCTAGCAGATACGCAGTATTTT,many,NA,TRBV10-3,TRBJ2-3
CASSLGSTEAFF,TGTGCCAGCAGCTTAGGGTCTACTGAAGCTTTCTTT,few,NA,TRBV7-9,TRBJ1-1
CASSSPGLAYNEQYF,TGTGCCAGCAGCTCGCCGGGACTAGCTTACAACGAGCAGTACTTC,NA,TRBD2,TRBV13,TRBJ2-7
CASSPGQAGGSPLHF,TGTGCCAGCAGCCCCGGACAGGCCGGGGGATCACCCCTCCACTTT,few,TRBD1,TRBV7-6,TRBJ1-6
CASSLPRGNEQFF,TGTGCCAGCAGTTTGCCCCGGGGTAATGAGCAGTTCTTC,many,NA,TRBV28,TRBJ2-1
CASSNPDRAGYTF,TGTGCCAGCAGCAATCCCGACAGAGCTGGCTACACCTTC,few,NA,TRBV7-8,TRBJ1-2
CASSSSRTYGYTF,TGTGCCAGCAGCTCCTCCCGGACCTATGGCTACACCTTC,NA,NA,TRBV7-3,TRBJ1-2
CASTAVQGADGYTF,TGTGCCAGCACCGCCGTACAGGGGGCGGATGGCTACACCTTC,NA,TRBD1,TRBV6-2/TRBV6-3,TRBJ1-2
CASRRDTPYEQYF,TGTGCCAGCAGGCGGGACACCCCCTACGAGCAGTACTTC,few,NA,TRBV28,TRBJ2-7
CASSQEEGTGGPEQYF,TGTGCCAGCAGCCAAGAAGAGGGGACAGGGGGACCCGAGCAGTACTTC,many,TRBD1,TRBV14,TRBJ2-7
CSASGKSSYNEQFF,TGCAGTGCTAGCGGGAAAAGCTCCTACAATGAGCAGTTCTTC,many,NA,TRBV20-1,TRBJ2-1
CASSRLRGMGQPQHF,TGTGCCAGCAGCCGACTCAGAGGGATGGGGCAGCCCCAGCATTTT,many,NA,TRBV5-6,TRBJ1-5
CASSQGTGAGELFF,TGTGCCAGCAGCCAAGGGACGGGAGCCGGGGAGCTGTTTTTT,NA,NA,TRBV3-1,TRBJ2-2
CASSRKAGAATGELFF,TGTGCCAGCAGTCGAAAAGCGGGAGCTGCCACCGGGGAGCTGTTTTTT,NA,TRBD2,TRBV6-2/TRBV6-3,TRBJ2-2
CSAPRFVGALASGSSYNEQFF,TGCAGTGCTCCCCGTTTTGTGGGCGCACTGGCTAGCGGGAGCTCCTACAATGAGCAGTTCTTC,many,TRBD2,TRBV20-1,TRBJ2-1
CASSYGTGLAGETQYF,TGTGCCAGCAGTTACGGGACGGGACTAGCGGGAGAGACCCAGTACTTC,NA,TRBD2,TRBV6-5,TRBJ2-5
CASSRGIGQGEDTQYF,TGTGCCAGCAGCCGGGGAATCGGACAGGGGGAAGATACGCAGTATTTT,few,TRBD1,TRBV5-4,TRBJ2-3
CASSSRDHEQYF,TGTGCCAGCAGCTCCAGGGACCACGAGCAGTACTTC,many,NA,TRBV5-4,TRBJ2-7
CASSKHPRFKASELYNEQFF,TGTGCCAGCAGCAAACACCCTAGGTTTAAGGCTAGCGAACTCTACAATGAGCAGTTCTTC,NA,NA,TRBV21-1,TRBJ2-1
CASSQEGGRGQGETQYF,TGCGCCAGCAGCCAAGAAGGGGGTAGGGGACAGGGAGAGACCCAGTACTTC,many,TRBD1,TRBV4-1,TRBJ2-5
CASSSTGGSYEQYF,TGTGCCAGCAGCTCGACAGGGGGCTCCTACGAGCAGTACTTC,many,TRBD1,TRBV7-9,TRBJ2-7
CSALPDRGYNSPLHF,TGCAGTGCACTACCCGACAGGGGCTATAATTCACCCCTCCACTTT,many,TRBD1,TRBV20-1,TRBJ1-6
CASSYLAGESPLHF,TGTGCCAGCAGTTACTTGGCAGGGGAATCACCCCTCCACTTT,NA,NA,TRBV6-2/TRBV6-3,TRBJ1-6
CASSQAPGESEQFF,TGTGCCAGCAGCCAAGCCCCAGGCGAGAGTGAGCAGTTCTTC,NA,NA,TRBV14,TRBJ2-1
CSARQDSNTEAFF,TGCAGTGCTAGACAGGACAGCAACACTGAAGCTTTCTTT,few,NA,TRBV20-1,TRBJ1-1
CASRSGTANTEAFF,TGTGCCAGCAGGTCCGGGACAGCGAACACTGAAGCTTTCTTT,many,TRBD1,TRBV4-2,TRBJ1-1
CATSRDSRGRRNIQYF,TGTGCCACCAGCAGAGATAGCAGGGGGCGAAGGAACATTCAGTACTTC,few,TRBD1,TRBV15,TRBJ2-4
CASSGSYNEQFF,TGTGCCAGCAGCGGCTCCTACAATGAGCAGTTCTTC,many,NA,TRBV5-8,TRBJ2-1
CASSLNNEQFF,TGTGCCAGCAGTCTTAACAATGAGCAGTTCTTC,many,NA,TRBV12-3/TRBV12-4,TRBJ2-1
CASSLQNYGYTF,TGTGCCAGCAGTTTACAGAACTATGGCTACACCTTC,many,NA,TRBV28,TRBJ1-2
CSATLGPNQPQHF,TGCAGTGCTACCTTGGGTCCCAATCAGCCCCAGCATTTT,many,NA,TRBV20-1,TRBJ1-5
CASSLGEAGDQPQHF,TGTGCCAGCAGCTTGGGGGAGGCAGGTGATCAGCCCCAGCATTTT,many,NA,TRBV5-4,TRBJ1-5
CASSSSGRVTGELFF,TGTGCCAGCAGTTCTAGCGGGAGGGTCACCGGGGAGCTGTTTTTT,NA,TRBD2,TRBV28,TRBJ2-2
CASSLWGDPSYEQYF,TGTGCCAGCAGCTTGTGGGGGGATCCTTCCTACGAGCAGTACTTC,few,NA,TRBV5-6,TRBJ2-7
CASSIAADADTQYF,TGTGCCAGCAGTATAGCGGCAGACGCAGATACGCAGTATTTT,few,NA,TRBV12-3/TRBV12-4,TRBJ2-3
CASSQVRQGAQPQHF,TGCGCCAGCAGCCAAGTTCGACAGGGCGCCCAGCCCCAGCATTTT,NA,TRBD1,TRBV4-1,TRBJ1-5
CASSPTSTTDTQYF,TGTGCCAGCAGCCCGACTAGCACCACAGATACGCAGTATTTT,many,TRBD2,TRBV7-2,TRBJ2-3
CSANSGTSDTLSYEQYF,TGCAGTGCTAACTCCGGGACTAGTGATACCCTCTCCTACGAGCAGTACTTC,many,TRBD2,TRBV20-1,TRBJ2-7
CASSLDPSPDEQFF,TGTGCCAGCAGCTTAGATCCTAGCCCGGATGAGCAGTTCTTC,many,NA,TRBV7-9,TRBJ2-1
CASSRQGNYGYTF,TGTGCCAGCAGTAGACAGGGGAACTATGGCTACACCTTC,NA,TRBD1,TRBV12-3/TRBV12-4,TRBJ1-2
CASSSGQGNTGELFF,TGTGCCAGCAGTTCGGGACAGGGAAACACCGGGGAGCTGTTTTTT,NA,TRBD1,TRBV28,TRBJ2-2
CASSYSDGNNEQFF,TGTGCCAGCAGTTACTCTGACGGAAACAATGAGCAGTTCTTC,many,NA,TRBV6-2/TRBV6-3,TRBJ2-1
CASSQRYSSSSYEQYF,TGTGCCAGCAGCCAACGTTATAGCTCCAGCTCCTACGAGCAGTACTTC,NA,NA,TRBV4-2,TRBJ2-7
CASSYSWRAWANEQYF,TGTGCCAGCAGTTACTCGTGGAGGGCTTGGGCTAACGAGCAGTACTTC,many,NA,TRBV6-5,TRBJ2-7
CSARGHPGYTF,TGCAGTGCTAGAGGACATCCGGGCTACACCTTC,NA,NA,TRBV20-1,TRBJ1-2
CSAPRRGRDGYTF,TGCAGTGCCCCCCGACGGGGACGAGATGGCTACACCTTC,few,NA,TRBV20-1,TRBJ1-2
CASDYGYTF,TGTGCCAGCGACTATGGCTACACCTTC,few,NA,TRBV7-3,TRBJ1-2
CASSGGQNQPQHF,TGCGCCAGCAGTGGGGGACAGAATCAGCCCCAGCATTTT,many,TRBD1,TRBV10-2,TRBJ1-5
CASSRRTRSSYNEQFF,TGCGCCAGCAGCCGCCGAACTAGGAGCTCCTACAATGAGCAGTTCTTC,few,NA,TRBV4-1,TRBJ2-1
CSVVGRSSYEQYF,TGCAGTGTTGTGGGCCGGAGCTCCTACGAGCAGTACTTC,NA,NA,TRBV20-1,TRBJ2-7
CASSTRTGKHMGYTF,TGTGCCAGCAGCACCCGGACAGGGAAACATATGGGCTACACCTTC,NA,TRBD1,TRBV13,TRBJ1-2
CASSFSTRRVYEQYF,TGTGCCAGCAGTTTTTCGACAAGGAGGGTCTACGAGCAGTACTTC,many,NA,TRBV12-3/TRBV12-4,TRBJ2-7
CSVEAGAGVGETQYF,TGCAGCGTTGAAGCGGGGGCCGGAGTAGGGGAGACCCAGTACTTC,many,NA,TRBV29-1,TRBJ2-5